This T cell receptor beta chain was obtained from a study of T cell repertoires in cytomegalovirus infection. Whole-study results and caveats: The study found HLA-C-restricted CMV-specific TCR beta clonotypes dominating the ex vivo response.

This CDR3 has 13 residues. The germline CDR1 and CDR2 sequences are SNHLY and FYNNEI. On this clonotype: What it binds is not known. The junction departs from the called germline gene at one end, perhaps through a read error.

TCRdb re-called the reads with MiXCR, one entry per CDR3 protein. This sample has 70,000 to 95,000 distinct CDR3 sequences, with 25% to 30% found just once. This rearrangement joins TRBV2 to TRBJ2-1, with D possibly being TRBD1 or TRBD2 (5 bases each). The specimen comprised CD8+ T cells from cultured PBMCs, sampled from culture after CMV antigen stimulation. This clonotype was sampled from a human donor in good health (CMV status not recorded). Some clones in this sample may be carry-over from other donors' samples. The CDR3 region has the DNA TGTGCCAGCGAGGGGATAACATACAATAAGCAGTTCTTC. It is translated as CASEGITYNKQFF.